This TCR beta chain was recorded in a study of OX40 agonist ivuxolimab in advanced cancers. To note about this clone: The antigen remains undetermined.

Study-level results: The study observed clonal expansion of CD4+ and CD8+ blood T cells by week 6 at 0.1 to 3.0 mg/kg.

Enrollment shut out patients with autoimmune disease history or systemic immunosuppression. V shed 4 bases and J shed 5 bases, with 20 bases lying between them. CDR1 is MDHEN, CDR2 SYDVKM, per germline. The CDR3 is made up of 17 amino acids. Repertoires were generated with immunoSEQ multiplex PCR, while TCRdb's copy carries only in-frame clones and drops some. The sample carries 65,000 to 95,000 clones, 80% to 90% recorded once. The chain employs TRBV28 and TRBJ1-4; TRBD1 is a possible D gene (6 bases). The clonotype was recovered from an adult with an advanced solid tumor such as melanoma, head and neck, liver or kidney cancer. This material consisted of CD4+ or CD8+ T cells sorted from blood, taken in a trial of the OX40 agonist ivuxolimab. The CDR3 DNA reads TGTGCCAGCAGTTCCCCTGGACAGTTTGTAGGGAATGAAAAACTGTTTTTT. Translating it yields CASSSPGQFVGNEKLFF.